This T cell receptor beta chain appears in the sequencing data of a study of blood T cell repertoires in COVID-19. Generated by immunoSEQ multiplex PCR, the TCRdb table keeps only in-frame clones and is missing some. Among approximately 450,000 clones listed, about 89% were seen once. The junction had 3 bases not matched to a gene; V was cut back by 3 bases and J by 6 bases. The length of the CDR3 is 13 residues. CDR1 is GTSNPN, CDR2 SVGIG, per germline (reference sequence). The sample taken for sequencing was peripheral blood. This rearrangement joins TRBV30 to TRBJ1-5, with 9 bases fitting TRBD1. This sequence was found in a woman in her 30s with acute or convalescent COVID-19. The CDR3 region is CAWRGQGSQPQHF. Written as DNA, the CDR3 is TGTGCCTGGAGGGGACAGGGTAGTCAGCCCCAGCATTTT.